These T cell receptor beta chains were read from a single sample in a study of graft-versus-host responses after intestinal transplantation. Clones were read by immunoSEQ multiplex PCR, and TCRdb kept only the in-frame ones, dropping some. Of 9,500 to 15,000 clones listed, 30% to 35% are singletons. The material was alloreactive CD8+ T cells from a mixed lymphocyte reaction culture, obtained before intestinal transplant. These receptors all stem from a human patient who received an intestinal transplant. Each CDR3 is given with its conserved first and last residue. Fields, in order: V gene, D gene, clone size, J gene, CDR3 DNA, CDR3 protein. The D gene is left open where the match is weak. Only part of the rows carry a size: once, few, many, or a class if the clone is expanded.

v_gene: TRBV11-2; d_gene: .; abundance: .; j_gene: TRBJ1-1; CDR3nt: TGTGCCAGCAGCTTGGCAGGATTGAACACTGAAGCTTTCTTT; CDR3aa: CASSLAGLNTEAFF
v_gene: TRBV6-4; d_gene: .; abundance: .; j_gene: TRBJ1-1; CDR3nt: TGTGCCAGCAGTCCGGACGGAACTGAAGCTTTCTTT; CDR3aa: CASSPDGTEAFF
v_gene: TRBV28; d_gene: TRBD2; abundance: few; j_gene: TRBJ2-1; CDR3nt: TGTGCCAGCAGTTTACCATCACTAGCGGGAGACTACAATGAGCAGTTCTTC; CDR3aa: CASSLPSLAGDYNEQFF
v_gene: TRBV6-1; d_gene: TRBD2; abundance: few; j_gene: TRBJ2-1; CDR3nt: TGTGCCAGCAGTTTTATAGCGGGAACCGTTGAGCAGTTCTTC; CDR3aa: CASSFIAGTVEQFF
v_gene: TRBV4-1; d_gene: TRBD2; abundance: .; j_gene: TRBJ2-3; CDR3nt: TGCGCCAGCAGCCAACTGACTAGCGGGAAACTAGGGGGTACAGATACGCAGTATTTT; CDR3aa: CASSQLTSGKLGGTDTQYF
v_gene: TRBV4-1; d_gene: TRBD1; abundance: .; j_gene: TRBJ2-5; CDR3nt: TGCGCCAGCAGACCCCTGGGACAGGGACAAGAGACCCAGTACTTC; CDR3aa: CASRPLGQGQETQYF
v_gene: TRBV6-6; d_gene: TRBD1; abundance: .; j_gene: TRBJ1-1; CDR3nt: TGTGCCAGCAGTTTTACGGGACAGTTGAACACTGAAGCTTTCTTT; CDR3aa: CASSFTGQLNTEAFF
v_gene: TRBV27; d_gene: TRBD1; abundance: few; j_gene: TRBJ2-2; CDR3nt: TGTGCCAGCAGTTCCCGTCCCGGGACAGGGGGGACCGGGGAGCTGTTTTTT; CDR3aa: CASSSRPGTGGTGELFF
v_gene: TRBV5-5; d_gene: .; abundance: .; j_gene: TRBJ1-1; CDR3nt: TGTGCCAGCAGCCAAGGTTTGGGGAAGCCTGAAGCTTTCTTT; CDR3aa: CASSQGLGKPEAFF
v_gene: TRBV7-9; d_gene: TRBD2; abundance: few; j_gene: TRBJ2-1; CDR3nt: TGTGCCAGCAGCTTAATCACTAGCGGGAGGTATGAGCAGTTCTTC; CDR3aa: CASSLITSGRYEQFF
v_gene: TRBV5-8; d_gene: .; abundance: medium-sized; j_gene: TRBJ2-7; CDR3nt: TGTGCCAGCTCCGGGGACGAGCAGTACTTC; CDR3aa: CASSGDEQYF
v_gene: TRBV7-9; d_gene: .; abundance: medium-sized; j_gene: TRBJ2-5; CDR3nt: TGTGCCAGCAGCCCCCAACTGGCTTTCGAGACCCAGTACTTC; CDR3aa: CASSPQLAFETQYF
v_gene: TRBV6-6; d_gene: .; abundance: .; j_gene: TRBJ1-1; CDR3nt: TGTGCCAGCAGACATAGACAGAGGAACACTGAAGCTTTCTTT; CDR3aa: CASRHRQRNTEAFF
v_gene: TRBV5-1; d_gene: TRBD2; abundance: .; j_gene: TRBJ2-7; CDR3nt: TGCGCCAGCAGCCAAGCGGGGGCAGCGGGGATCTACGAGCAGTACTTC; CDR3aa: CASSQAGAAGIYEQYF
v_gene: TRBV4-3; d_gene: TRBD2; abundance: few; j_gene: TRBJ2-2; CDR3nt: TGCGCCAGCAGCCAAGTCCCTAGCGGGAACACCGGGGAGCTGTTTTTT; CDR3aa: CASSQVPSGNTGELFF
v_gene: TRBV5-4; d_gene: TRBD2; abundance: .; j_gene: TRBJ2-7; CDR3nt: TGTGCCAGCAGCCTACCGGGACTAGCGTACGAGCAGTACTTC; CDR3aa: CASSLPGLAYEQYF
v_gene: TRBV19; d_gene: TRBD2; abundance: few; j_gene: TRBJ2-7; CDR3nt: TGTGCCAGTAGTATAGACCTAGCGGTAAACTACGAGCAGTACTTC; CDR3aa: CASSIDLAVNYEQYF
v_gene: TRBV19; d_gene: TRBD2; abundance: .; j_gene: TRBJ2-5; CDR3nt: TGTGCCAGTAGTAAGACTAGCGGGATAGAGACCCAGTACTTC; CDR3aa: CASSKTSGIETQYF
v_gene: TRBV27; d_gene: TRBD1; abundance: few; j_gene: TRBJ1-5; CDR3nt: TGTGCCAGCAGTTTAATTTTCCCGACAGGGGGCAATCAGCCCCAGCATTTT; CDR3aa: CASSLIFPTGGNQPQHF
v_gene: TRBV6-5; d_gene: .; abundance: few; j_gene: TRBJ1-2; CDR3nt: TGTGCCAGCAGTTTCGGCAGCAACTATGGCTACACCTTC; CDR3aa: CASSFGSNYGYTF
v_gene: TRBV7-9; d_gene: TRBD2; abundance: .; j_gene: TRBJ2-7; CDR3nt: TGTGCCAGCAGCTTCGCGGGAGCTCTATACGAGCAGTACTTC; CDR3aa: CASSFAGALYEQYF
v_gene: TRBV4-2; d_gene: .; abundance: few; j_gene: TRBJ2-3; CDR3nt: TGTGCCAGCAGCCAAGAAATGTTCGAGGGAGATACGCAGTATTTT; CDR3aa: CASSQEMFEGDTQYF
v_gene: TRBV5-1; d_gene: .; abundance: few; j_gene: TRBJ1-2; CDR3nt: TGCGCCAGCAGCTTGGGCGGGGGGGACTATGGCTACACCTTC; CDR3aa: CASSLGGGDYGYTF
v_gene: TRBV19; d_gene: .; abundance: .; j_gene: TRBJ2-2; CDR3nt: TGTGCCAGTAGTATATGGATCGCGAACACCGGGGAGCTGTTTTTT; CDR3aa: CASSIWIANTGELFF
v_gene: TRBV19; d_gene: .; abundance: .; j_gene: TRBJ2-1; CDR3nt: TGTGCCAGTAGTATCTGGGGGGTCAATGAGCAGTTCTTC; CDR3aa: CASSIWGVNEQFF
v_gene: TRBV27; d_gene: .; abundance: .; j_gene: TRBJ2-1; CDR3nt: TGTGCCAGCAGTTTAGGGAATGAGCAGTTCTTC; CDR3aa: CASSLGNEQFF
v_gene: TRBV27; d_gene: TRBD2; abundance: .; j_gene: TRBJ2-1; CDR3nt: TGTGCCAGCAGTCCCTATCGGACTAGCGGGATCTACAATGAGCAGTTCTTC; CDR3aa: CASSPYRTSGIYNEQFF
v_gene: TRBV28; d_gene: .; abundance: .; j_gene: TRBJ2-2; CDR3nt: TGTGCCAGCAGTTTAGGAGACTACAACACCGGGGAGCTGTTTTTT; CDR3aa: CASSLGDYNTGELFF
v_gene: TRBV28; d_gene: .; abundance: few; j_gene: TRBJ2-4; CDR3nt: TGTGCCAGCATTTCAGCCGGGGGACGGGGAAACATTCAGTACTTC; CDR3aa: CASISAGGRGNIQYF
v_gene: TRBV9; d_gene: .; abundance: .; j_gene: TRBJ2-2; CDR3nt: TGTGCCAGCAGCGTAGAAGGCCGTCAGGGGGGGCTGTTTTTT; CDR3aa: CASSVEGRQGGLFF
v_gene: TRBV27; d_gene: TRBD2; abundance: few; j_gene: TRBJ2-1; CDR3nt: TGTGCCAGCAGCTCGGGACTAGCATTCGGTGAGCAGTTCTTC; CDR3aa: CASSSGLAFGEQFF
v_gene: TRBV4-1; d_gene: TRBD1; abundance: few; j_gene: TRBJ2-7; CDR3nt: TGCGCCAGCAGCCAAGTGGCAGGGGGCAGGTACGAGCAGTACTTC; CDR3aa: CASSQVAGGRYEQYF
v_gene: TRBV28; d_gene: .; abundance: few; j_gene: TRBJ1-2; CDR3nt: TGTGCCAGCAGTCCGCGACAGTCGGGCTATGGCTACACCTTC; CDR3aa: CASSPRQSGYGYTF
v_gene: TRBV5-1; d_gene: .; abundance: few; j_gene: TRBJ1-2; CDR3nt: TGCGCCAGCAGCAGGCAGGGGAGAGGCTATGGCTACACCTTC; CDR3aa: CASSRQGRGYGYTF
v_gene: TRBV15; d_gene: .; abundance: .; j_gene: TRBJ2-2; CDR3nt: TGTGCCACCAGCAGAGCAGTTACACAGGTGATGAACACCGGGGAGCTGTTTTTT; CDR3aa: CATSRAVTQVMNTGELFF
v_gene: TRBV9; d_gene: .; abundance: few; j_gene: TRBJ1-5; CDR3nt: TGTGCCAGCAGCCCCGAGTTTAGCAATCAGCCCCAGCATTTT; CDR3aa: CASSPEFSNQPQHF
v_gene: TRBV25-1; d_gene: .; abundance: .; j_gene: TRBJ2-3; CDR3nt: TGTGCCAGCAGTGTCCTACCGTTCACAGATACGCAGTATTTT; CDR3aa: CASSVLPFTDTQYF
v_gene: TRBV19; d_gene: .; abundance: .; j_gene: TRBJ1-5; CDR3nt: TGTGCCAGTAGTATCGATGCGAGCAATCAGCCCCAGCATTTT; CDR3aa: CASSIDASNQPQHF
v_gene: TRBV11-2; d_gene: TRBD1; abundance: few; j_gene: TRBJ2-7; CDR3nt: TGTGCCAGCAGCTTAGCACAGGGGGCCAACGAGCAGTACTTC; CDR3aa: CASSLAQGANEQYF
v_gene: TRBV21-1; d_gene: .; abundance: once; j_gene: TRBJ1-5; CDR3nt: TGTGCCAGCAGCAAAGCGGACAGGGGGAATCAGCCCCGGCATTTT; CDR3aa: CASSKADRGNQPRHF
v_gene: TRBV5-1; d_gene: .; abundance: .; j_gene: TRBJ2-7; CDR3nt: TGCGCCAGCAGCTTGAGTCAGGTCCCCTCTTCCTACGAGCAGTACTTC; CDR3aa: CASSLSQVPSSYEQYF
v_gene: TRBV9; d_gene: TRBD2; abundance: .; j_gene: TRBJ2-5; CDR3nt: TGTGCCAGCAGCCTTAACCCGGGACTAGCGGGAGGGGGGGAGACCCAGTACTTC; CDR3aa: CASSLNPGLAGGGETQYF
v_gene: TRBV5-1; d_gene: TRBD2; abundance: once; j_gene: TRBJ2-3; CDR3nt: TGCGCCAGCAGCGAAAGCGGGAGGGCCAGCACAGATACGCAGTATTTT; CDR3aa: CASSESGRASTDTQYF
v_gene: TRBV4-3; d_gene: .; abundance: .; j_gene: TRBJ1-1; CDR3nt: TGCGCCAGCAGCCAAGATTCGGGCAGCATTGAAGCTTTCTTT; CDR3aa: CASSQDSGSIEAFF
v_gene: TRBV4-2; d_gene: .; abundance: .; j_gene: TRBJ2-7; CDR3nt: TGTGCCAGCAGCCAGGAACAGGGATCCTACTACGAGCAGTACTTC; CDR3aa: CASSQEQGSYYEQYF
v_gene: TRBV14; d_gene: TRBD2; abundance: .; j_gene: TRBJ2-2; CDR3nt: TGTGCCAGCAGTCTCCGACTAGCGGGATTCGAAGCGAACACCGGGGAGCTGTTTTTT; CDR3aa: CASSLRLAGFEANTGELFF
v_gene: TRBV19; d_gene: .; abundance: few; j_gene: TRBJ2-1; CDR3nt: TGTGCCAGTATGAGACGGGGGCTCGGCAGGGATGAGCAGTTCTTC; CDR3aa: CASMRRGLGRDEQFF
v_gene: TRBV4-1; d_gene: .; abundance: medium-sized; j_gene: TRBJ2-7; CDR3nt: TGCGCCAGCAGCCAAGTTGAGGGATACACCTACGAGCAGTACTTC; CDR3aa: CASSQVEGYTYEQYF
v_gene: TRBV7-6; d_gene: .; abundance: few; j_gene: TRBJ2-1; CDR3nt: TGTGCCAGCAGCTCTGGACTAAACAATGAGCAGTTCTTC; CDR3aa: CASSSGLNNEQFF
v_gene: TRBV4-2; d_gene: .; abundance: .; j_gene: TRBJ1-1; CDR3nt: TGTGCCAGCAGCCAGGGAGTTGAAGCTTTCTTT; CDR3aa: CASSQGVEAFF
v_gene: TRBV5-7; d_gene: TRBD2; abundance: .; j_gene: TRBJ2-5; CDR3nt: TGTGCCAGCAGCATGGGGGGGGAAGAGACCCAGTACTTC; CDR3aa: CASSMGGEETQYF
v_gene: TRBV15; d_gene: TRBD2; abundance: .; j_gene: TRBJ2-3; CDR3nt: TGTGCCACCAGCAGACCGCGGACTAGCCTCGGGACAGATACGCAGTATTTT; CDR3aa: CATSRPRTSLGTDTQYF
v_gene: TRBV4-3; d_gene: .; abundance: .; j_gene: TRBJ2-1; CDR3nt: TGCGCCAGCAGGGGTTCGGGGGCCCCCTACAATGAGCAGTTCTTC; CDR3aa: CASRGSGAPYNEQFF
v_gene: TRBV19; d_gene: TRBD2; abundance: .; j_gene: TRBJ2-7; CDR3nt: TGTGCCAGTAGCTGGACTAGCGGGGGGTTCTCCTACGAGCAGTACTTC; CDR3aa: CASSWTSGGFSYEQYF
v_gene: TRBV4-3; d_gene: .; abundance: few; j_gene: TRBJ2-7; CDR3nt: TGCGCCAGCAGCCAAAGGGGTGAGCAGTACTTC; CDR3aa: CASSQRGEQYF
v_gene: TRBV25-1; d_gene: .; abundance: .; j_gene: TRBJ2-2; CDR3nt: TGTGCCAGCAGTCCCCGGGCAGGGAACACCGGGGAGCTGTTTTTT; CDR3aa: CASSPRAGNTGELFF
v_gene: TRBV2; d_gene: .; abundance: .; j_gene: TRBJ2-7; CDR3nt: TGTGCCAGCAGCCGGGACCCTTACGAGCAGTACTTC; CDR3aa: CASSRDPYEQYF
v_gene: TRBV28; d_gene: .; abundance: .; j_gene: TRBJ2-1; CDR3nt: TGTGCCAGCAGCTCACCCGAGGAAGCCTCCTACAATGAGCAGTTCTTC; CDR3aa: CASSSPEEASYNEQFF